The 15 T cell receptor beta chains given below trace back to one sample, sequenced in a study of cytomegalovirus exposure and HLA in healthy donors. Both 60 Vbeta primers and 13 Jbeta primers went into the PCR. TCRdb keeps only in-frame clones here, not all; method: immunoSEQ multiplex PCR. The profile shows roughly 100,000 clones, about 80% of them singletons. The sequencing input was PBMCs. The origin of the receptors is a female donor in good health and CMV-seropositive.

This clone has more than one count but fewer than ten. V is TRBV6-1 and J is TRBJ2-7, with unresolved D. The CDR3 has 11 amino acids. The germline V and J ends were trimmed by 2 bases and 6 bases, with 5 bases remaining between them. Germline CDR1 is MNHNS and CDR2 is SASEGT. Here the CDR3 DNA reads TGTGCCAGCAGTGAACTGAGCGAGCAGTACTTC. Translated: CASSELSEQYF.

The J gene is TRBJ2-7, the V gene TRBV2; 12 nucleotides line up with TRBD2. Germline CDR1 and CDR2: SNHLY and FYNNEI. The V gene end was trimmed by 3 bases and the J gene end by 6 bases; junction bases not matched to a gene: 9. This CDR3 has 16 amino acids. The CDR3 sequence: CASSDLAGGPGFEQYF. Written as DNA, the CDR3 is TGTGCCAGCAGTGATCTAGCGGGAGGGCCTGGTTTCGAGCAGTACTTC. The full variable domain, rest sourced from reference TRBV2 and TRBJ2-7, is EPEVTQTPSHQVTQMGQEVILRCVPISNHLYFYWYRQILGQKVEFLVSFYNNEISEKSEIFDDQFSVERPDGSNFTLKIRSTKLEDSAMYFCASSDLAGGPGFEQYFGPGTRLTVT.

CDR3 protein: CASSLVPRDCEYF. CDR3 DNA sequence: TGTGCCAGCAGCTTAGTGCCCAGGGACTGTGAGTACTTC. V and J are TRBV11-2 and TRBJ2-7; D is perhaps TRBD2 (6 bases). V was clipped by 1 base and J by 11 bases, with 15 bases between them. Germline values: CDR1 SGHAT, CDR2 FQNNGV. The CDR3 loop spans 13 amino acids. The variable domain in full, completed from reference TRBV11-2 and TRBJ2-7, reads EAGVAQSPRYKIIEKRQSVAFWCNPISGHATLYWYQQILGQGPKLLIQFQNNGVVDDSQLPKDRFSAERLKGVDSTLKIQPAKLEDSAVYLCASSLVPRDCEYFGPGTRLTVT.

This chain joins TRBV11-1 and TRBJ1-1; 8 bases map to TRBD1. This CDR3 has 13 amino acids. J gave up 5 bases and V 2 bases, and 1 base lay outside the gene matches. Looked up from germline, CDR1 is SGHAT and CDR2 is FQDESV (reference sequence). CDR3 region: CASSLRQGTEAFF. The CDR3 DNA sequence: TGTGCCAGCAGCTTAAGACAGGGGACTGAAGCTTTCTTT.

CDR3 in DNA: TGTGCCAGCAGCCTCGGGGGGGCCATCAACGAGCAGTACTTC. It specifies CASSLGGAINEQYF. The rearrangement joins TRBV7-8 to TRBJ2-7; 8 bases agree with TRBD2. V trimming: 5 bases; J trimming: 5 bases; junction bases outside the gene matches: 8. From germline, CDR1 is SGHVS and CDR2 FQNEAQ. This CDR3 is 14 amino acids long.

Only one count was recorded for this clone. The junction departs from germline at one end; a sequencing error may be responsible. For the CDR3, the DNA is TGCGCCAGCAGCCATGCTGAGACTAGCAGAGATACGCAGTATTTT. Its translation: CASSHAETSRDTQYF. This chain uses TRBV4-3 with TRBJ2-3; 7 bases agree with TRBD2. The CDR3 consists of 15 residues. Germline values: CDR1 LGHNA, CDR2 YSLEER.

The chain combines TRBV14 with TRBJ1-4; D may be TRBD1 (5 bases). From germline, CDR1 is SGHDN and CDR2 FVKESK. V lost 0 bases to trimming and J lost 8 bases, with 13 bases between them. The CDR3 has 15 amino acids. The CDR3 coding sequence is TGTGCCAGCAGCCAAGATCAAGGGGCGGGAGAAAAACTGTTTTTT. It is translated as CASSQDQGAGEKLFF.

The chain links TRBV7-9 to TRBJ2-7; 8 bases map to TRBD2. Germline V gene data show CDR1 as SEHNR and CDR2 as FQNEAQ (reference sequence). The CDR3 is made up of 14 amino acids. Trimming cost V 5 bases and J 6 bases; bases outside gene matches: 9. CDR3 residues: CASSKGLETGEQYF. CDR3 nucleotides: TGTGCCAGCAGCAAGGGACTAGAGACGGGCGAGCAGTACTTC.

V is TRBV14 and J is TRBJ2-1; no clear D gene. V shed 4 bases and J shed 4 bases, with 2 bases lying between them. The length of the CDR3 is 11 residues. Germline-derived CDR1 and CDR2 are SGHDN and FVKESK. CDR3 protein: CASSLYNEQFF. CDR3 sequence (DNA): TGTGCCAGCAGCCTATACAATGAGCAGTTCTTC.

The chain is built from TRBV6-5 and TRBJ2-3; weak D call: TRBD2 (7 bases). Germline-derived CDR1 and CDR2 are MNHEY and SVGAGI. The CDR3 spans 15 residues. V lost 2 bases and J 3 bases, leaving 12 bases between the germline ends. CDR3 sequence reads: CASSYEGGGTDTQYF. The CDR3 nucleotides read TGTGCCAGCAGTTACGAGGGGGGAGGGACAGATACGCAGTATTTT.

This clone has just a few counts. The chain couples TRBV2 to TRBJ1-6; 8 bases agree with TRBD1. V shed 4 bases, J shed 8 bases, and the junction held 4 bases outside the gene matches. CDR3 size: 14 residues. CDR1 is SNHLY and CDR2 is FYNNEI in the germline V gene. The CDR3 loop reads CASSVETGDSPLHF. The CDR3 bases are TGTGCCAGCAGTGTCGAGACAGGGGATTCACCCCTCCACTTT.

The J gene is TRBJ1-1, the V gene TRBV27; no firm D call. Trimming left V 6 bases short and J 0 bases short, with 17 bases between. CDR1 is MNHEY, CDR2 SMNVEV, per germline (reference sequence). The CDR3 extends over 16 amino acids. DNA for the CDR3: TGTGCCAGCAGACGCTTGCGGGTAAATATGAACACTGAAGCTTTCTTT. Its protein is CASRRLRVNMNTEAFF.

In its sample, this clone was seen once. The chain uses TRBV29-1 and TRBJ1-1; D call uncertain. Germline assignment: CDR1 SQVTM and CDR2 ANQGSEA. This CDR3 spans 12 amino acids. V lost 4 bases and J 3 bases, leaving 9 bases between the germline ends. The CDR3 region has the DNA TGCAGCGTTGTTATCACGGACACTGAAGCTTTCTTT. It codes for CSVVITDTEAFF.

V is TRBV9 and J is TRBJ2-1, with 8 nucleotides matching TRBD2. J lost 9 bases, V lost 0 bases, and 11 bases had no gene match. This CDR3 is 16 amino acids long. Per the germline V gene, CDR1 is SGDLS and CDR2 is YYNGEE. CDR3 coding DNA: TGTGCCAGCAGCGTAGACCCTACGGGGGGGCAGGTTGAGCAGTTCTTC. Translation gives CASSVDPTGGQVEQFF.

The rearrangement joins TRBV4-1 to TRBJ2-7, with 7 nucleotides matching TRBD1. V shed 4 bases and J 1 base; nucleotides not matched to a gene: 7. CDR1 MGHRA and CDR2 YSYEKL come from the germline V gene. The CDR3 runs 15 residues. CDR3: CASSLYRDRSYEQYF. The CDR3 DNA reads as TGCGCCAGCAGCCTATACCGGGACAGATCCTACGAGCAGTACTTC.